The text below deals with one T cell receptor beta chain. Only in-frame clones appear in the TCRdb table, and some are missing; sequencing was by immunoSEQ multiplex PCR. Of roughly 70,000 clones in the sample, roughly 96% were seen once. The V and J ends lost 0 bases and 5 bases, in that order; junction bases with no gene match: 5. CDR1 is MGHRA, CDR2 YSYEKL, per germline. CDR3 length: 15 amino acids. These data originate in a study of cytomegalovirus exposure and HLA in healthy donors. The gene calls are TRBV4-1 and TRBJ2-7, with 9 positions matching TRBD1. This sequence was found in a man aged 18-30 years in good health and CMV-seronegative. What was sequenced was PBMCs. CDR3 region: CASSQEGQGSHEQYF. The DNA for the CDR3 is TGCGCCAGCAGCCAAGAGGGACAGGGTAGCCACGAGCAGTACTTC.